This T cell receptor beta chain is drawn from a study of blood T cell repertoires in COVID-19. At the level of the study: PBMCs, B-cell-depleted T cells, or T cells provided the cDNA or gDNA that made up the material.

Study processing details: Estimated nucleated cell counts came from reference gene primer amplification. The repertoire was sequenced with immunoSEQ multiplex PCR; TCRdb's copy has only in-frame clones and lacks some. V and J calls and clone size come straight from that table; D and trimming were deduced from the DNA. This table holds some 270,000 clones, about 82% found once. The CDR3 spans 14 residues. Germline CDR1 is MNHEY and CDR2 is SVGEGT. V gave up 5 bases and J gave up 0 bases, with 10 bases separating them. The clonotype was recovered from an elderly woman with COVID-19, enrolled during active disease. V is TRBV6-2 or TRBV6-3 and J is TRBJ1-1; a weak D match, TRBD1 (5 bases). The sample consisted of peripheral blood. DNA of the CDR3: TGTGCCAGCAGTGGGGCCCCAATGAACACTGAAGCTTTCTTT. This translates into CASSGAPMNTEAFF.